This T cell receptor beta chain derives from a study of T cell responses to AZD1222 COVID-19 vaccine. Worth noting for this clone: Its target is unknown.

Overall study results and limits: Most donors were white British, females outnumbered males, and clonal diversity was possibly underestimated.

Generated by immunoSEQ multiplex PCR, the TCRdb table keeps only in-frame clones and is missing some. The sample gives around 84,000 clones, 80% to 90% of which show up once; more than 9% is in the top ten. Researchers grouped second doses given at about 4 or about 12 weeks into one pool. The CDR3 has 13 residues. Germline loops: CDR1 MDHEN, CDR2 SYDVKM. Trimming took 8 bases from V and 7 from J, leaving 15 bases between them. The chain employs TRBV28 and TRBJ1-5; a possible D gene is TRBD1 (6 bases). The sequence was obtained from an adult who received the AZD1222 COVID-19 vaccine. Sequences were derived from peripheral blood, sampled 28 days after the second AZD1222 dose. In DNA, the CDR3 is TGTGCCAGCGATAGGGGGGCAATACAGCCCCAGCATTTT. It translates to CASDRGAIQPQHF. Variable domain in full (rest from reference TRBV28 and TRBJ1-5): DVKVTQSSRYLVKRTGEKVFLECVQDMDHENMFWYRQDPGLGLRLIYFSYDVKMKEKGDIPEGYSVSREKKERFSLILESASTNQTSMYLCASDRGAIQPQHFGDGTRLSIL.